This TCR beta chain is drawn from a study of shared clonotypes between healthy human individuals. Whole-study context: The cohort comprised a couple of women and a few men. Their ages spanned 18 to 49 years.

As concerns this clone: What it binds is not known.

Genomic DNA (from each subset) was split evenly across several immunoSEQ plates. The data were produced by immunoSEQ multiplex PCR, yet TCRdb's version contains in-frame clones alone and is incomplete. The table includes around 500,000 clones, 79% detected once. Study-wide results and limits: Clonotype sharing among donors likely depends on sequencing depth.

From germline, CDR1 is MDHEN and CDR2 SYDVKM. The length of the CDR3 is 18 residues. V was trimmed by 7 bases and J by 6 bases, leaving 28 bases between them. The rearrangement joins TRBV28 to TRBJ2-1; D is possibly TRBD2 (7 bases). The sample comprised PBMCs. The receptor was derived from a woman aged 40-49 years in good health. Some clones in this sample may be carry-over from other donors' samples. The CDR3 here is CASTRGGVRFSVGNEQFF. The DNA for the CDR3 is TGTGCCAGCACGAGGGGGGGAGTTAGATTCTCGGTTGGCAATGAGCAGTTCTTC.